This T cell receptor (beta chain) originates from a study of T cell changes during pregnancy in multiple sclerosis. Produced via immunoSEQ multiplex PCR; TCRdb's table is partial and in-frame only. The table includes under 90,000 clones, nearly 95% detected once. The CDR3 has 15 amino acids. Trimming stripped 5 bases from V and 0 bases from J, with 13 bases between. Germline-derived CDR1 and CDR2 are LNHDA and SQIVND (reference sequence). The receptor was isolated from a female donor in good health, enrolled as a control in a pregnancy study. The sample consisted of peripheral blood, taken in the second trimester of pregnancy. This rearrangement joins TRBV19 to TRBJ1-1; no clear D. The CDR3 sequence: CASSPRGRLNTEAFF. The CDR3 bases are TGTGCCAGTAGTCCCCGAGGCAGATTGAACACTGAAGCTTTCTTT. Looking up the rest from reference TRBV19 and TRBJ1-1 gives the full variable domain: DGGITQSPKYLFRKEGQNVTLSCEQNLNHDAMYWYRQDPGQGLRLIYYSQIVNDFQKGDIAEGYSVSREKKESFPLTVTSAQKNPTAFYLCASSPRGRLNTEAFFGQGTRLTVV.